This T cell receptor beta chain appears in the sequencing data of a study of monozygotic twins with inflammatory bowel disease. Study-level results: A reduction in TCRbeta diversity (inverse Simpson) was seen in IBD patients relative to healthy co-twins.

As for this clonotype: Antigen unknown.

Reprocessing the 5' RACE reads, TCRdb reports a single entry for every CDR3 protein and omits DNA. Its table records some 200,000 distinct CDR3 sequences. The source material was blood. This clonotype originated in a human donor with ulcerative colitis or Crohn's disease, or a healthy co-twin of an affected twin (not recorded which).

CDR3 sequence: CASSDSGRGGQPQHF. The chain links TRBV7-8 to TRBJ1-5; checking the TCRdb D call of TRBD1 is not possible without DNA. The germline V gene encodes CDR1 SGHVS and CDR2 FQNEAQ. The CDR3 length is 15 residues. Looking up the rest from reference TRBV7-8 and TRBJ1-5 gives the full variable domain: GAGVSQSPRYKVAKRGQDVALRCDPISGHVSLFWYQQALGQGPEFLTYFQNEAQLDKSGLPSDRFFAERPEGSVSTLKIQRTQQEDSAVYLCASSDSGRGGQPQHFGDGTRLSIL.